This entry describes one T cell receptor (beta chain). Antigen specificity is unknown. Method: immunoSEQ multiplex PCR; TCRdb's copy keeps in-frame clones and lacks some. This sample has under 600,000 clones, with about 98% found just once. The naive CD8 fraction comprised CD45RO-negative cells positively selected for CCR7 and excluded terminally differentiated effector memory CD45RA+ cells. This entry is derived from a study of shared clonotypes between healthy human individuals. Overall study context: Per donor, three plates held CD4 naive cells, three held CD4 memory, two held CD8 naive and one held CD8 memory. Study results and caveats: Sharing of clonotypes among donors was expected to vary with sequencing depth.

Material for sequencing was naive CD8+ T cells sorted from blood. This clonotype originated in a man younger than 40 in good health.

The CDR3 here is CASSFLAGGPDEQFF. The CDR3 DNA sequence: TGTGCCAGCAGCTTTCTAGCGGGAGGGCCCGATGAGCAGTTCTTC. This chain uses TRBV7-9 with TRBJ2-1; TRBD2 aligns across 12 bases. The V gene's germline CDR1 is SEHNR and CDR2 FQNEAQ (reference sequence). The CDR3 spans 15 residues. V lost 3 bases to trimming and J lost 8 bases; unmatched junction nucleotides: 5.